The entry below gives a single TCR beta chain sequence along with its context. This clone was observed a few times. Its antigen is not yet known. Qualities for individual bases were not recorded, and no much larger clone is one base off. Other DNA sequences from this sample encode an identical CDR3 as well. Using the deep immunoSEQ assay, multiplex PCR amplified TCR CDR3 regions from genomic DNA. Genomic DNA extracted from each cell subset was distributed evenly over all wells of several immunoSEQ 96-well plates, and each plate served as one replicate. For sorted subsets, around 0.2 ug genomic DNA, equal to about 30,000 T cell genomes, was loaded into each replicate PCR. Purified libraries were measured with a Qubit 3.0 fluorometer, size-checked on a Bioanalyzer 2100, and measured again with the KAPA Library Quantification kit. A separate single-read 150-cycle Illumina NextSeq 550 flow cell was used to sequence each immunoSEQ 96-well plate. Concerning the study's data processing: The immunoSEQ output contained only junctional sequences without quality scores, so filtering could not match that applied to full-length reads. To assign V/J genes and CDR3, sequences were annotated against IMGT germline references using PyIR, a Python wrapper for IgBLAST v1.9. Reads with weak V/J assignments (E-value above 1e-6), missing CDR3, stop codons, out-of-frame junctions, or ambiguous translated residues were removed. A V3J clonotype was defined by an identical inferred V gene, J gene, and CDR3 amino acid sequence. The percentage overlap between two repertoires was calculated by dividing the number of shared unique clonotypes by the size of the smaller repertoire. Richness of each repertoire was evaluated using RTK rarefaction, the Chao1 estimator, and Recon v2.1 estimates of unobserved clonotypes. OLGA was used to compute generation probabilities for all TCRbeta clonotypes that the gDNA method yielded from a few donors. As stored in TCRdb, this immuneACCESS dataset retains in-frame rearrangements with V and J assigned. A fraction of the clones does not appear; measured against another copy, unresolved V genes explain less than half of the discrepancy, and the remainder lacks a known reason. D and trimming were read from the DNA, whereas the V and J calls and clone size are those reported in that table. The table for this sample lists over a million clones; roughly 74% of them were counted only once. The ten most abundant clones make up under 0.8% of the sample.

The data stem from a study of shared clonotypes between healthy human individuals (dated by TCRdb to 2018 to 2020). About the full investigation: The cohort comprised a couple of women and three men aged 18 to 49 years. For each donor, three plates each were used for CD4 naive and CD4 memory, two plates were used for CD8 naive, and one plate was used for CD8 memory. Between about 0.85 and 10 billion PBMCs per donor were obtained by leukapheresis. To estimate repertoire size and how much clonotypes are shared between individuals, the study performed deep sequencing of blood TCR repertoires from roughly five healthy adults. To increase sequencing depth and limit assay-specific biases, TCR repertoire library preparation and sequencing were carried out by different laboratories using diverse techniques. Results the study describes overall, beyond this receptor: Estimated clonotype richness was generally larger for naive than for memory subsets. Only blood was sampled, and tissue TCR repertoires likely differ from those in blood. When a handful of donors were compared, the shared fraction of clonotypes was about 5% for naive CD4, roughly 3.4% for naive CD8, 2.3% for memory CD4, and about 0.36% for memory CD8. Even with the large sequencing depth, rarefaction of the sorted-subset datasets indicated that sequencing was incomplete. Because the study included a small number of donors, the genetic and exposure-history diversity represented was limited. Pairwise subsampling led to the expectation that sequencing depth would affect the degree of clonotype sharing among donors. Compared with non-shared clonotypes, clonotypes shared by all four sorted-subset donors had higher generation probabilities.

The donors were healthy, HIV-negative adults who had no recently reported acute infections or vaccinations. Only Caucasian adults living in Nashville, Tennessee, USA were represented among the donors. CD4+ T cells were enriched by magnetic negative selection, after which naive cells were positively selected on CD45RA and the negative fraction was taken as the memory subset. Blood was obtained by leukapheresis, after which PBMCs were separated by Ficoll-Histopaque density gradient centrifugation and cryopreserved in liquid nitrogen vapor phase. Analytical flow cytometry was used to check the purity and quantity of each magnetically sorted T cell population. Genomic DNA was isolated from every sorted fraction and measured by UV absorbance on a Nanodrop 2000c. The sequence was obtained from a man aged 18-30 years in good health. Some clones in this sample may be carry-over from other donors' samples. Sequencing used memory CD4+ T cells from PBMCs. According to the study, the label for this sample's cell subset or site signals: CD45RA-negative fraction.

The CDR3 region reads CSSREYTEAFF. The DNA sequence is given as TGCAGCAGCAGGGAGTACACTGAAGCTTTCTTT. The chain couples TRBV29-1 to TRBJ1-1, and possibly TRBD1, on 5 matching bases. The germline V gene supplies CDR1 SQVTM and CDR2 ANQGSEA. A distance of 10 bases separates the germline ends of V and J, which lose 8 bases and 3 bases respectively. From the cysteine up to the phenylalanine, the CDR3 has a length of 11 residues. Only the CDR3 DNA stays, 33 bases, in frame from base 1.